This T cell receptor (beta chain) was identified in a study of cytomegalovirus exposure and HLA in healthy donors. The PCR had 60 Vbeta and 13 Jbeta primers. Produced via immunoSEQ multiplex PCR; TCRdb's table is partial and in-frame only. The sample lists around 200,000 clones, 70% occurring once. Germline CDR1 MNHNS, CDR2 SASEGT. There are 14 residues in the CDR3. With V trimmed by 3 bases and J by 8 bases, 3 bases remained unmatched. This clonotype was sampled from a man aged 35-49 years in good health and CMV-seropositive. The V and J genes are TRBV6-1 and TRBJ2-1, with 11 nucleotides matching TRBD2. The specimen was PBMCs. CDR3 in amino acids: CASSELAGGDEQFF. As DNA, the CDR3 is TGTGCCAGCAGTGAGCTAGCGGGGGGAGATGAGCAGTTCTTC.